Detailed here is one TCR beta chain. What this receptor recognizes is not known. It has no much larger one-base neighbor in the sample; base qualities were not kept. For this chain, trimming is 5 bases at the V end and 1 base at the J end, and the number of junction bases without a gene match is 8. Inclusive of the bounding cysteine and phenylalanine, the CDR3 is 17 residues long. The sequence is cut down to CDR3 DNA, 51 bases in frame from base 1. CDR1 and CDR2 are drawn from the germline V gene (reference sequence): SEHNR, FQNEAQ. This specimen comes from a study of graft-versus-host responses after intestinal transplantation (dated by TCRdb to the early 2020s). About the investigation overall: The transplants that recipients got were multivisceral, liver-intestinal, or isolated intestinal. Every recipient was given anti-thymocyte globulin induction, then maintenance tacrolimus and steroids for about 3 years. Graft-versus-host and host-versus-graft alloreactive T cell clones were tracked in the graft, circulation and bone marrow after intestinal transplantation using bulk TCR-beta CDR3 sequencing. Alloreactive clones were identified by sequencing pre-transplant mixed lymphocyte reaction products and comparing these products with unstimulated pre-transplant donor and recipient T cells. Of the 20 to 25 intestinal transplant recipients enrolled in the cohort, one of whom was a retransplant, a few patients without pretransplant specimens were excluded. Donor T cell macrochimerism was defined as a peak of at least 4% donor T cells among recipient peripheral blood mononuclear cells. Samples from three later patients were sequenced in-house on an Illumina MiSeq with MiXCR processing rather than by the commercial service.

What the research found in general, with its limitations: GvH clones were detected in recipient bone marrow, and some appeared earlier in ileal mucosa or blood, consistent with an intestinal mucosal origin. The relatively low number and heterogeneity of intestinal transplant patients limited the conclusions. High GvH to HvG T cell clonal ratios were observed in the allografts of patients with donor T cell macrochimerism. Early after transplant, peak levels of circulating GvH clones were found to be associated with declines in HvG clones.

What the time point label conveys for this sample: cells obtained before transplantation from donor or recipient. CD3+CD4+ and CD3+CD8+ populations were FACS-sorted from unstimulated pre-transplant donor and recipient cells taken from spleen or lymph nodes. The library was prepared using the immunoSEQ multiplex PCR assay. For most patients, genomic DNA was isolated with the Qiagen DNeasy Blood and Tissue Kit and shipped frozen to Adaptive Biotechnologies for TCR sequencing. High-throughput TCR-beta CDR3 sequencing of genomic DNA from most patients was performed by Adaptive Biotechnologies. On the study's bioinformatics: Adaptive's ImmunoSEQ software was the source of the TCR sequencing data for roughly 19 patients, while three other patients were processed with MiXCR and VDJtools. To correct CD4 versus CD8 sorting errors, sequences present in both subsets at a frequency ratio below 5:1 were removed. Because the origin of CDR3 nucleotide sequences shared between donor and recipient could not be assigned, those sequences were removed. To be classed as alloreactive, a clone needed at least 2-fold expansion over unstimulated cells and a minimum CFSE-low frequency of 0.002% (template counts) or 0.001% (read counts). Mappable clones were those detected in sequenced pre-transplant spleen, lymph node, or MLR CFSE-low populations of the donor or recipient. The cumulative frequency of alloreactive clones was calculated as a percentage of all sequences, weighted by copy number. As stored in TCRdb, this immuneACCESS dataset retains in-frame rearrangements with V and J assigned. A fraction of the clones does not appear; measured against another copy, unresolved V genes explain less than half of the discrepancy, and the remainder lacks a known reason. The DNA gave D and trimming, while V, J and clone size come from that table. This sample comprises more than 100,000 clones, approximately 95% of them detected only once. Clones ranked in the top ten supply around 3% of the sample.

The rearrangement combines TRBV7-9 with TRBJ2-1; 10 bases in the junction line up with TRBD2. The origin of this receptor is a human donor who received an intestinal transplant. Source: unstimulated CD8+ T cells sorted from spleen or lymph node cells, taken before intestinal transplant. CDR3 protein: CASSPVLAGDSYNEQFF. In nucleotides, the sequence is TGTGCCAGCAGCCCCGTCCTAGCGGGAGATTCCTACAATGAGCAGTTCTTC.